Given below is one T cell receptor beta chain in context. Libraries were prepared by immunoSEQ multiplex PCR; TCRdb keeps only in-frame clonotypes and omits some of them. This sample carries more than 400,000 clones, about 90% of them seen once, and the ten largest clones take less than 0.75%. This sample stems from a study of blood T cell repertoires in COVID-19. The overall study: T cells, B-cell-depleted T cells, or PBMCs supplied cDNA or gDNA.

CDR1 SGHTS and CDR2 YDEGEE come from the germline V gene. Deletions cut 5 bases from V and 0 bases from J, with 8 bases between. CDR3 length equals 13 residues. The receptor's source is a man aged 18 to 30 who had recovered from COVID-19. Specimen: PBMCs or T cells enriched from blood (not recorded which). J is TRBJ1-2 and V is TRBV5-8, with D hard to call. CDR3 sequence (DNA): TGTGCCAGCAGGCGGGGAGCTAACTATGGCTACACCTTC. Its protein is CASRRGANYGYTF. The full variable domain, rest sourced from reference TRBV5-8 and TRBJ1-2, is EAGVTQSPTHLIKTRGQQATLRCSPISGHTSVYWYQQALGLGLQFLLWYDEGEERNRGNFPPRFSGRQFPNYSSELNVNALELEDSALYLCASRRGANYGYTFGSGTRLTVV.